The present T cell receptor beta chain was sequenced within a study of Ad26.COV2.S vaccination and SARS-CoV-2 variants. On the study more broadly: Into the muscle, Ad26.COV2.S was dosed once or twice, 56 days apart.

Treatment of the sample: roughly 19 received Ad26.COV2.S at low or high dose, single or two shots; several received placebo; per-sample allocation not given. Samples were taken on day 63 after the first vaccine or placebo injection. Notes on this clone: Antigen unknown.

Method: immunoSEQ multiplex PCR; TCRdb's copy keeps in-frame clones and lacks some. Here the sample spans around 310,000 clones, 90% being singletons. Findings of the study overall: Vaccine recipients had higher spike-specific TCR breadth than placebo recipients. Quantification of TCR breadth and depth may have yielded underestimates of total T cell responses. Comparability of non-spike TCR breadth was observed across vaccine and placebo recipients.

The CDR3 is made up of 19 amino acids. Germline assignment: CDR1 SGHRS and CDR2 YFSETQ. V lost 3 bases, J lost 3 bases, and 16 bases stayed unmatched. Here the sequenced sample was peripheral blood, taken in a trial of Ad26.COV2.S vaccine versus placebo. The chain recombines TRBV5-1 with TRBJ2-1; 9 bases match TRBD1. The sequence derives from a person aged 18-65 years who received the Ad26.COV2.S COVID-19 vaccine or a placebo. This chain's CDR3 is CASSSDGRTRDRVYNEQFF. CDR3 nucleotide sequence: TGCGCCAGCAGCTCCGATGGACGCACCCGGGACAGGGTCTACAATGAGCAGTTCTTC. Together with reference TRBV5-1 and TRBJ2-1, the CDR3 gives the full variable domain: KAGVTQTPRYLIKTRGQQVTLSCSPISGHRSVSWYQQTPGQGLQFLFEYFSETQRNKGNFPGRFSGRQFSNSRSEMNVSTLELGDSALYLCASSSDGRTRDRVYNEQFFGPGTRLTVL.